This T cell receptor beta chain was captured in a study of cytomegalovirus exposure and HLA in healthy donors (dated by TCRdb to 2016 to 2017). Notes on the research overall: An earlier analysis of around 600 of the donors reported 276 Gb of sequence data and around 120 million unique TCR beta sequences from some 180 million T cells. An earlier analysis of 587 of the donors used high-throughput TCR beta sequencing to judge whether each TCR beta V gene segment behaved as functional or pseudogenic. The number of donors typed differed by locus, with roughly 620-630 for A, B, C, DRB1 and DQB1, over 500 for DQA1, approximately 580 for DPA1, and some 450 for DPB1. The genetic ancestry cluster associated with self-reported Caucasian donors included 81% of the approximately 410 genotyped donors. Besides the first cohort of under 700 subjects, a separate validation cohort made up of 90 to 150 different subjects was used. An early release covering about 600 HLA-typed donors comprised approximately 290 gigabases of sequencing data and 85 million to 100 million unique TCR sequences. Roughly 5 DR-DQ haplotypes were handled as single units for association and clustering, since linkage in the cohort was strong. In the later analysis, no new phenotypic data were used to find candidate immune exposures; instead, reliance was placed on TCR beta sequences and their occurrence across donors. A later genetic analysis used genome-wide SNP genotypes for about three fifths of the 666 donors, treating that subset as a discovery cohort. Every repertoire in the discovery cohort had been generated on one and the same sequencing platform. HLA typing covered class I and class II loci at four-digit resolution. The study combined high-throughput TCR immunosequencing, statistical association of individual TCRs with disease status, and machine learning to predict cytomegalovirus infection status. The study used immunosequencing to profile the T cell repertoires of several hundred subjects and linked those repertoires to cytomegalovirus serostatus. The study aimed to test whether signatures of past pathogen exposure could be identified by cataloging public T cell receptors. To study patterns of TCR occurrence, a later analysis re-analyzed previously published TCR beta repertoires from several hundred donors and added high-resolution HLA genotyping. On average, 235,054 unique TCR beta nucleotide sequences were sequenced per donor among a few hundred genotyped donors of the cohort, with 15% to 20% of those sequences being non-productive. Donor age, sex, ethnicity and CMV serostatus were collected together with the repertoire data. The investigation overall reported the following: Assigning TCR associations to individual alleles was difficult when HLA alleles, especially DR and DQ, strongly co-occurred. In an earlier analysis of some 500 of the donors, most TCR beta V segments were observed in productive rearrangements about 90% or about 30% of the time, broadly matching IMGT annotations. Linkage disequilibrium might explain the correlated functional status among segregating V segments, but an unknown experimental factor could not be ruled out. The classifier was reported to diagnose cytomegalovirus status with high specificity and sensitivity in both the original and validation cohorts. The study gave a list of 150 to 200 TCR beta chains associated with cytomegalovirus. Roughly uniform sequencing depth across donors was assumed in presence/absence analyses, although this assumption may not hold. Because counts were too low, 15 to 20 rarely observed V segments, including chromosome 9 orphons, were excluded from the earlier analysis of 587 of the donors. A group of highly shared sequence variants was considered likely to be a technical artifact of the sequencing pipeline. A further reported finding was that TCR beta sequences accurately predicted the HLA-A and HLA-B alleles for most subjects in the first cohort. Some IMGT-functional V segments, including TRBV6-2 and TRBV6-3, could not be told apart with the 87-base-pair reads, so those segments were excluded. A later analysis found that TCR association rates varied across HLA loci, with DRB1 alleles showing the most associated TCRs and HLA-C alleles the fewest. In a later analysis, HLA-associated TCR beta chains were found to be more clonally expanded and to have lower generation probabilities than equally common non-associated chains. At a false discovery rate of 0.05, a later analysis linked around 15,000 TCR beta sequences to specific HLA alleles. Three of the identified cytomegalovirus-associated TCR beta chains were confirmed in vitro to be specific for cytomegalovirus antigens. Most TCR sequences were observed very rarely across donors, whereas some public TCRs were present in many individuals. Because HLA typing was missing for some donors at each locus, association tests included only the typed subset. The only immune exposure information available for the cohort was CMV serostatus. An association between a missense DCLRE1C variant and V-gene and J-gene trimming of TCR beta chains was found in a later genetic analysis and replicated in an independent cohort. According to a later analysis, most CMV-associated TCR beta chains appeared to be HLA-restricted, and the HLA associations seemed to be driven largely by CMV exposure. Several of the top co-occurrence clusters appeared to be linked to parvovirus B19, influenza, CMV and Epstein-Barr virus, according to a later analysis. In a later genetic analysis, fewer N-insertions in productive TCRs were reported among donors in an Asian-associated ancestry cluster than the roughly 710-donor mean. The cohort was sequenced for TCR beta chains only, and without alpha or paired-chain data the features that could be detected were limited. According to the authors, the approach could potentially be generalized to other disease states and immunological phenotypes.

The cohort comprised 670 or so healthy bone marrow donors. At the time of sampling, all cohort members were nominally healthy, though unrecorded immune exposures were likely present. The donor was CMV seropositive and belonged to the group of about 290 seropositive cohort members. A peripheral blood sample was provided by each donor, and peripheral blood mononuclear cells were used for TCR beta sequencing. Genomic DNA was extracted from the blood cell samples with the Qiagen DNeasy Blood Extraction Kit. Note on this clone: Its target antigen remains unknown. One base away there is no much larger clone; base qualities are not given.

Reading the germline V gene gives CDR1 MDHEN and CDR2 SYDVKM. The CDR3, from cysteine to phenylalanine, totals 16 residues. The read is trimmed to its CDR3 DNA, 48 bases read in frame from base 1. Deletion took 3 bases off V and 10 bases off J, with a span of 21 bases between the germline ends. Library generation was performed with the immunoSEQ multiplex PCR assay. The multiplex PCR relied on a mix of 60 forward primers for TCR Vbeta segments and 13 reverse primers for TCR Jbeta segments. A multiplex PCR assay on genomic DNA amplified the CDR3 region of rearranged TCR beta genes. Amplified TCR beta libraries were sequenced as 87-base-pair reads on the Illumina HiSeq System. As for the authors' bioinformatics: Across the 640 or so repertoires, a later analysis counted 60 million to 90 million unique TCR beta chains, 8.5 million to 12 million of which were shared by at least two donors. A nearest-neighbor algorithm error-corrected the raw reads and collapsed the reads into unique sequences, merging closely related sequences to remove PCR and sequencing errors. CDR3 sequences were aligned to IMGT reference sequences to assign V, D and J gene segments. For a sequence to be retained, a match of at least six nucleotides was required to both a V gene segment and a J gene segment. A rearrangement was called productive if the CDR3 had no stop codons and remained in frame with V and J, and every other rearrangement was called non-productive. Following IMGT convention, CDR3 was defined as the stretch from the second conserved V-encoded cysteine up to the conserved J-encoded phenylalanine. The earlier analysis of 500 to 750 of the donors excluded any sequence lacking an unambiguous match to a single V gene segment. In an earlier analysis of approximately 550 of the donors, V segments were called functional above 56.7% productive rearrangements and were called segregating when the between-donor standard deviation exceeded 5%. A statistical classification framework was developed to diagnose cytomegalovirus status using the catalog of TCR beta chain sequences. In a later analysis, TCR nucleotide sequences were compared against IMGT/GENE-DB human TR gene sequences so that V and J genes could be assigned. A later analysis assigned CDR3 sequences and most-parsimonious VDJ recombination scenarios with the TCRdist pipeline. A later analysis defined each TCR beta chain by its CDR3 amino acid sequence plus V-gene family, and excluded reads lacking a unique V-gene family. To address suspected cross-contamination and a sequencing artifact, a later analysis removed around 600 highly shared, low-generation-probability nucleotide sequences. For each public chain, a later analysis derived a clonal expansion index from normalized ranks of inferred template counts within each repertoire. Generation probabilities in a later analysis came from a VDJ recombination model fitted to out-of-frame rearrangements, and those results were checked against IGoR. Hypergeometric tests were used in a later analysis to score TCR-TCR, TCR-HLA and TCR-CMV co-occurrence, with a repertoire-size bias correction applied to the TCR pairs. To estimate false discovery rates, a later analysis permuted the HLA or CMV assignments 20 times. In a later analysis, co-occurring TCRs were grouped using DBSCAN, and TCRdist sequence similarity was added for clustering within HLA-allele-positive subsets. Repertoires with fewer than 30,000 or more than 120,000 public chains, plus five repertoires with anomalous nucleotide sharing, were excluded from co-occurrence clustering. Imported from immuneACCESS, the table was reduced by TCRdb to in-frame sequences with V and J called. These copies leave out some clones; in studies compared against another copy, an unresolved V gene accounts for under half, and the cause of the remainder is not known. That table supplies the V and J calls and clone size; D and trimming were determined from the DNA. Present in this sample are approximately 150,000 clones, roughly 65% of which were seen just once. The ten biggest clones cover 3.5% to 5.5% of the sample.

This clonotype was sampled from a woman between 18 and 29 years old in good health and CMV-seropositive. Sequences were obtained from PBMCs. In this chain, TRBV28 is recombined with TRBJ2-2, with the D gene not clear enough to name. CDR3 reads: CASSFFIGSAREELFF. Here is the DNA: TGTGCCAGCAGTTTTTTTATCGGGTCGGCCCGAGAGGAGCTGTTTTTT.